This is a list of T cell receptor beta chains from one sample in a study of shared clonotypes between healthy human individuals. The table came from immunoSEQ multiplex PCR; TCRdb's copy has only in-frame clones and leaves some out. The sample lists about 380,000 clones, about 96% seen once, with 0.32% in the top ten. The sequencing input was memory CD8+ T cells sorted from blood. Source of these receptors: a man between 25 and 39 years old in good health. Both conserved end residues are part of each CDR3. Fields, in order: CDR3 DNA, CDR3 protein, D gene, V gene, J gene, clone size. The D gene is left open where the match is weak. For some rows the clone size is stated as once, few or many, or as a class when expanded; others skip it.

DNA: TGTGCCATCAGAGACACCGGGGAGCTGTTTTTT
CDR3: CAIRDTGELFF
D: -
V: TRBV10-3
J: TRBJ2-2
size: -

DNA: TGTGCCAGCAAAGAAAACGGTGAGCAGTTCTTC
CDR3: CASKENGEQFF
D: -
V: TRBV2
J: TRBJ2-1
size: -

DNA: TGCGCCAGACCAGACCCTATCTCCTACAATGAGCAGTTCTTC
CDR3: CARPDPISYNEQFF
D: -
V: TRBV5-1
J: TRBJ2-1
size: -

DNA: TGTGCCAGCAGTGTTTACCTCGGGATGAACACTGAAGCTTTCTTT
CDR3: CASSVYLGMNTEAFF
D: -
V: TRBV6-1
J: TRBJ1-1
size: -

DNA: TGTGCCAGTAGCATCTACGTCTGGGATAGCGGCACAGATACGCAGTATTTT
CDR3: CASSIYVWDSGTDTQYF
D: -
V: TRBV19
J: TRBJ2-3
size: -

DNA: TGCGCCAGCAGCTTTAGCTCCAGCCTCACAGATACGCAGTATTTT
CDR3: CASSFSSSLTDTQYF
D: -
V: TRBV5-1
J: TRBJ2-3
size: -

DNA: TGTGCCATCCGGACAGGGATCTCCTACGAGCAGTACTTC
CDR3: CAIRTGISYEQYF
D: TRBD1
V: TRBV10-3
J: TRBJ2-7
size: -

DNA: TGTGCCAGCAGACCACTAGCGGGACGGGCAGATACGCAGTATTTT
CDR3: CASRPLAGRADTQYF
D: TRBD2
V: TRBV7-8
J: TRBJ2-3
size: -

DNA: TGCAGCGTTGCAAGGGGGGTTTCTAACTATGGCTACACCTTC
CDR3: CSVARGVSNYGYTF
D: -
V: TRBV29-1
J: TRBJ1-2
size: -

DNA: TGCAGCGTTCGCTTACCGGGACTAGGCCCCTACGAGCAGTACTTC
CDR3: CSVRLPGLGPYEQYF
D: TRBD2
V: TRBV29-1
J: TRBJ2-7
size: -

DNA: TGTGCCAGCAGCTCGGGCCTATCGACTGGAAACACCATATATTTT
CDR3: CASSSGLSTGNTIYF
D: -
V: TRBV5-4
J: TRBJ1-3
size: -

DNA: TGTGCCAGCAGCTCGACAGGGGGCCGGGACTACTACTACGAGCAGTACTTC
CDR3: CASSSTGGRDYYYEQYF
D: TRBD1
V: TRBV5-6
J: TRBJ2-7
size: -

DNA: TGCGCCAGCAGCCTCGACAGCTACAATGAGCAGTTCTTC
CDR3: CASSLDSYNEQFF
D: -
V: TRBV5-1
J: TRBJ2-1
size: -

DNA: TGTGCCTGGAGCTTCAGGGGGAACACTGAAGCTTTCTTT
CDR3: CAWSFRGNTEAFF
D: -
V: TRBV30
J: TRBJ1-1
size: -

DNA: TGTGCCAGTAGTACCGACGAAGGTTTAGGAGAGACCCAGTACTTC
CDR3: CASSTDEGLGETQYF
D: -
V: TRBV19
J: TRBJ2-5
size: -

DNA: TGTGCCAGCAGCCCCGACCTGAACACCGGGGAGCTGTTTTTT
CDR3: CASSPDLNTGELFF
D: -
V: TRBV6-5
J: TRBJ2-2
size: -

DNA: TGTGCCAGCAGTGGGCGTGCTAGCGGGAGGGCCACAGATACGCAGTATTTT
CDR3: CASSGRASGRATDTQYF
D: TRBD2
V: TRBV25-1
J: TRBJ2-3
size: -

DNA: TGTGCCAGCAGAAACAGGGGAAACTATGGCTACACCTTC
CDR3: CASRNRGNYGYTF
D: TRBD1
V: TRBV6-1
J: TRBJ1-2
size: once

DNA: TGTGCCTGGTCCTCAGGGATCACTGAAGCTTTCTTT
CDR3: CAWSSGITEAFF
D: -
V: TRBV30
J: TRBJ1-1
size: -

DNA: TGCGCCAGCAGCAGTACAGGGTGGTCCTACGAGCAGTACTTC
CDR3: CASSSTGWSYEQYF
D: -
V: TRBV5-1
J: TRBJ2-7
size: -

DNA: TGTGCCAGTAGTATGGGGGAGACCCAGTACTTC
CDR3: CASSMGETQYF
D: -
V: TRBV19
J: TRBJ2-5
size: -

DNA: TGTGCCAGCTCACCTATTCCTACCGGGACAAAAGGCTACACCTTC
CDR3: CASSPIPTGTKGYTF
D: -
V: TRBV18
J: TRBJ1-2
size: -

DNA: TGTGCCAGCAGCCCCACAGACCGGCTTCACTACAATGAGCAGTTCTTC
CDR3: CASSPTDRLHYNEQFF
D: -
V: TRBV28
J: TRBJ2-1
size: -

DNA: TGTGCCAGCAGTTTATCCGGGACAGTACACTACGAGCAGTACTTC
CDR3: CASSLSGTVHYEQYF
D: TRBD1
V: TRBV27
J: TRBJ2-7
size: -

DNA: TGTGCCAGCAGTCCCGGGACTAGTACCGTTCAAGAGACCCAGTACTTC
CDR3: CASSPGTSTVQETQYF
D: TRBD2
V: TRBV5-6
J: TRBJ2-5
size: -

DNA: TGCGCCAGCGCCCCACAGGGGGACGGGCGAGAGACCCAGTACTTC
CDR3: CASAPQGDGRETQYF
D: TRBD1
V: TRBV5-1
J: TRBJ2-5
size: -

DNA: TGTGCCAGCAGTCTTAAAAATGAGCAGTTCTTC
CDR3: CASSLKNEQFF
D: -
V: TRBV6-5
J: TRBJ2-1
size: -

DNA: TGTGCCAGCAGCGTAGGGGAGCGGGAGACCCAGTACTTC
CDR3: CASSVGERETQYF
D: -
V: TRBV9
J: TRBJ2-5
size: -

DNA: TGTGCCAGCAAGCTACCGTTACAGGGGGCAGGGGATACGCAGTATTTT
CDR3: CASKLPLQGAGDTQYF
D: TRBD1
V: TRBV13
J: TRBJ2-3
size: -

DNA: TGTGCCAGCTCACCCCCCGACAGGGAGGGGGAGACCCAGTACTTC
CDR3: CASSPPDREGETQYF
D: -
V: TRBV18
J: TRBJ2-5
size: -

DNA: TGTGCCAGCAGCTTAGGTGGGGGCCAGACCTACGAGCAGTACTTC
CDR3: CASSLGGGQTYEQYF
D: -
V: TRBV7-9
J: TRBJ2-7
size: -

DNA: TGTGCCAGCAGCTTGTCCGGGAGCTCCTACGAGCAGTACTTC
CDR3: CASSLSGSSYEQYF
D: -
V: TRBV5-4
J: TRBJ2-7
size: -

DNA: TGTGCCAGCAGTCCAAGACTAGCGGGAGATGGAGATGAGCAGTTCTTC
CDR3: CASSPRLAGDGDEQFF
D: TRBD2
V: TRBV27
J: TRBJ2-1
size: -

DNA: TGTGCCAGCAGCTTGGGGCTAGGGGTTTCCACAGATACGCAGTATTTT
CDR3: CASSLGLGVSTDTQYF
D: -
V: TRBV5-4
J: TRBJ2-3
size: -

DNA: TGTGCCAGCAGCTTACAGGGTACGGGGGAGCTGTTTTTT
CDR3: CASSLQGTGELFF
D: -
V: TRBV7-2
J: TRBJ2-2
size: -

DNA: TGTGCCTGGAGTGGACAGGCTGATGGCTACACCTTC
CDR3: CAWSGQADGYTF
D: -
V: TRBV30
J: TRBJ1-2
size: -

DNA: TGTGCCAGCAGTTTGAGACAGGGGTCCTCCTACGAGCAGTACTTC
CDR3: CASSLRQGSSYEQYF
D: TRBD1
V: TRBV27
J: TRBJ2-7
size: -

DNA: TGTGCCAGCAGCTTGGGACAGGGGCCAGGTAATGAGCAGTTCTTC
CDR3: CASSLGQGPGNEQFF
D: TRBD1
V: TRBV5-5
J: TRBJ2-1
size: -

DNA: TGTGCCAGCAGCTTAGGGTCGGTCAGCGGGAGCACAGATACGCAGTATTTT
CDR3: CASSLGSVSGSTDTQYF
D: -
V: TRBV7-9
J: TRBJ2-3
size: few

DNA: TGCGCCAGCAGCTTGGGGTTAGGGGACGGGACCCAGTACTTC
CDR3: CASSLGLGDGTQYF
D: -
V: TRBV5-1
J: TRBJ2-5
size: once

DNA: TGTGCCAGCAGTGAAGTAGGTGAGGTCCGGTATTTT
CDR3: CASSEVGEVRYF
D: -
V: TRBV6-1
J: TRBJ2-3
size: -

DNA: TGTGCCAGCAGCTCTGGACTACCAACTACAAACTTCAATGAGCAGTTCTTC
CDR3: CASSSGLPTTNFNEQFF
D: -
V: TRBV5-4
J: TRBJ2-1
size: -

DNA: TGTGCCAGCAGCCAAGATCAATGGGGGAGTTACGAGCAGTACTTC
CDR3: CASSQDQWGSYEQYF
D: -
V: TRBV4-2
J: TRBJ2-7
size: once

DNA: TGTGCCAGCAGCCAAGAGGAGGGGACTAGCGGCACAGATACGCAGTATTTT
CDR3: CASSQEEGTSGTDTQYF
D: TRBD2
V: TRBV4-2
J: TRBJ2-3
size: -

DNA: TGTGCCAGCAGCCATTCGGGAGGGCAGACCTACGAGCAGTACTTC
CDR3: CASSHSGGQTYEQYF
D: TRBD2
V: TRBV14
J: TRBJ2-7
size: -

DNA: TGTGCCAGCAGCTTGAACCACTACGAGCAGTACTTC
CDR3: CASSLNHYEQYF
D: -
V: TRBV5-4
J: TRBJ2-7
size: -

DNA: TGTGCCAGTATCCCACAGCGGAACACTGAAGCTTTCTTT
CDR3: CASIPQRNTEAFF
D: -
V: TRBV19
J: TRBJ1-1
size: -

DNA: TGTGCCAGCAGCCCGGACGGATTCTACGAGCAGTACTTC
CDR3: CASSPDGFYEQYF
D: -
V: TRBV6-9
J: TRBJ2-7
size: -

DNA: TGTGCCAGCAGTTTATCCTTCTCAGCGGGAGCATCTGCGCAGTTCTTC
CDR3: CASSLSFSAGASAQFF
D: TRBD2
V: TRBV28
J: TRBJ2-1
size: -

DNA: TGTGCCAGCAGCCCCCGTTCTAGCGGGAGGGAGGCGTTCTTC
CDR3: CASSPRSSGREAFF
D: TRBD2
V: TRBV9
J: TRBJ2-1
size: once

DNA: TGTGCCAGCAGCTTTCGGCGACTAGATTTCTTGGGAGAGCAGTACTTC
CDR3: CASSFRRLDFLGEQYF
D: -
V: TRBV13
J: TRBJ2-7
size: -

DNA: TGTGCCAGCAGTGAAGGGGGCTCCTACGAGCAGTACTTC
CDR3: CASSEGGSYEQYF
D: -
V: TRBV2
J: TRBJ2-7
size: -

DNA: TGTGCCAGCAGTTCACGACTAGCGGGAGAGTGGGATACGCAGTATTTT
CDR3: CASSSRLAGEWDTQYF
D: TRBD2
V: TRBV27
J: TRBJ2-3
size: -